This entry concerns a single TCR beta chain. Its matching antigen is unknown. Measured with immunoSEQ multiplex PCR; TCRdb has only the in-frame clones, and not every one. The table shows about 78,000 clones, with nearly 98% occurring only once. This specimen comes from a study of human thymus T cells. Broader study findings: Thymic and blood repertoires appeared to carry a bias in their V and J gene usage. Among unrelated individuals, related research reported thymic repertoires that overlapped highly.

Germline lookup yields CDR1 SGHRS and CDR2 YFSETQ. The V end was cut by 0 bases, the J end by 6 bases, with 22 bases between. This CDR3 spans 18 amino acids. From resections taken during corrective heart surgery, the thymus tissue was obtained. Donors consisted of healthy Finnish infants (having corrective surgery for congenital heart defects). V and J are TRBV5-1 and TRBJ2-1; maybe TRBD1 (9 bases). The sequence was obtained from a boy under three years old with a congenital heart defect but otherwise immunologically healthy. Sequences were obtained from thymus tissue. CDR3 loop: CASSLAGQGTGGLNEQFF. CDR3 bases: TGCGCCAGCAGCTTGGCGGGACAGGGAACGGGAGGGCTCAATGAGCAGTTCTTC. The full variable domain, in which reference TRBV5-1 and TRBJ2-1 provide the parts outside the CDR3, is KAGVTQTPRYLIKTRGQQVTLSCSPISGHRSVSWYQQTPGQGLQFLFEYFSETQRNKGNFPGRFSGRQFSNSRSEMNVSTLELGDSALYLCASSLAGQGTGGLNEQFFGPGTRLTVL.